These 14 T cell receptor beta chains were sequenced from one sample in a study of blood T cell repertoires in COVID-19. Measured with immunoSEQ multiplex PCR; TCRdb has only the in-frame clones, and not every one. Among 85,000 to 110,000 clones listed, nearly 85% were seen once. Sequencing was carried out using peripheral blood. The receptors were gathered from a human donor in a cohort sampled during active or convalescent COVID-19.

This clone showed up just a few times. J is TRBJ2-3 and V is TRBV19; D is perhaps TRBD2 (6 bases). CDR1 and CDR2 from the germline V gene are LNHDA and SQIVND (reference sequence). V lost 5 bases and J 1 base, leaving 10 bases between the germline ends. CDR3 length equals 14 residues. The CDR3: CASSVTGGTDTQYF. CDR3 DNA sequence: TGTGCCAGTAGTGTAACGGGGGGCACAGATACGCAGTATTTT.

This chain connects TRBV28 to TRBJ1-6; 8 bases are shared with TRBD1. V shed 7 bases, J shed 10 bases, and the junction held 12 bases outside the gene matches. Germline V gene lookup returns CDR1 MDHEN and CDR2 SYDVKM. The CDR3 is made up of 15 amino acids. CDR3 bases: TGTGCCAGCATCCCCGGACAGGGAAAAGGGTCACCCCTCCACTTT. It specifies CASIPGQGKGSPLHF. The whole variable domain, filled in from reference TRBV28 and TRBJ1-6, reads DVKVTQSSRYLVKRTGEKVFLECVQDMDHENMFWYRQDPGLGLRLIYFSYDVKMKEKGDIPEGYSVSREKKERFSLILESASTNQTSMYLCASIPGQGKGSPLHFGNGTRLTVT.

This chain links TRBV5-1 with TRBJ2-5; TRBD2 matches 11 bases. The ends lost 3 bases at V and 2 bases at J; junction bases unmatched: 3. Germline lookup yields CDR1 SGHRS and CDR2 YFSETQ. This CDR3 spans 15 amino acids. The CDR3 coding sequence is TGCGCCAGCAGCTCTAGCGGGGGGAATCAAGAGACCCAGTACTTC. It yields the protein CASSSSGGNQETQYF. Based on the CDR3 plus reference TRBV5-1 and TRBJ2-5, the full variable domain is KAGVTQTPRYLIKTRGQQVTLSCSPISGHRSVSWYQQTPGQGLQFLFEYFSETQRNKGNFPGRFSGRQFSNSRSEMNVSTLELGDSALYLCASSSSGGNQETQYFGPGTRLLVL.

CDR3 amino acids: CASSYVNTQYF. The CDR3 DNA sequence: TGTGCCAGCAGTTACGTTAATACGCAGTATTTT. The chain recombines TRBV6-2 or TRBV6-3 with TRBJ2-3; D unclear. Between the trimmed V and J ends, which lost 2 bases and 7 bases, there was a span of 4 bases. The germline V gene has CDR1 MNHEY and CDR2 SVGEGT. This CDR3 has 11 residues.

This clone appeared a few times. The chain carries TRBV13 and TRBJ2-3; 8 bases map to TRBD2. Trimming took 5 bases from V and 6 from J; bases not matched to a gene: 10. The CDR3 runs 15 residues. CDR1 PRHDT and CDR2 FYEKMQ come from the germline V gene (reference sequence). DNA for the CDR3: TGTGCCAGCAGCAAACTCGGGGGGGCCAAGGATACGCAGTATTTT. Its protein product is CASSKLGGAKDTQYF.

The chain has TRBV6-1 and TRBJ2-2, with D possibly TRBD1 on 6 matching bases. Germline values: CDR1 MNHNS, CDR2 SASEGT. V was trimmed by 4 bases and J by 5 bases, leaving 17 bases between them. CDR3 size: 16 residues. CDR3 sequence: CASSVGMVRGTGELFF. The CDR3 nucleotides read TGTGCCAGCAGTGTTGGGATGGTCAGGGGAACCGGGGAGCTGTTTTTT.

The V call is TRBV27, the J call TRBJ1-5; D is perhaps TRBD1 (5 bases). The germline CDR1 and CDR2 sequences are MNHEY and SMNVEV (reference sequence). This CDR3 comprises 13 residues. The V end lost 4 bases, the J end lost 5 bases, and 9 bases lay between the germline ends. In DNA, the CDR3 is TGTGCCAGCAGTTGGGGCAGTCATCAGCCCCAGCATTTT. Protein: CASSWGSHQPQHF.

The J gene is TRBJ2-1, the V gene TRBV11-2; 9 bases agree with TRBD1. V dropped 5 bases and J dropped 8; count of bases not matched to a gene: 7. CDR1 is SGHAT and CDR2 is FQNNGV in the germline V gene. The CDR3 covers 14 residues. DNA of the CDR3: TGTGCCAGCAGCCCGAGGACAGGGGCCGATGAGCAGTTCTTC. It yields the protein CASSPRTGADEQFF.

The sample holds one count of this clone. The chain uses TRBV9 and TRBJ1-1; no clear D. Germline lookup yields CDR1 SGDLS and CDR2 YYNGEE. The CDR3 loop spans 14 amino acids. Trimming removed 2 bases from V and 2 bases from J, with 10 bases in between. CDR3 loop: CASSVRERNTEAFF. The CDR3 DNA reads as TGTGCCAGCAGCGTGCGGGAGAGAAACACTGAAGCTTTCTTT.

The V and J genes are TRBV18 and TRBJ2-3; the match to TRBD2 covers 11 bases. The germline V gene has CDR1 KGHSH and CDR2 LQKENI. V lost 6 bases, J lost 1 base, and 3 bases stayed unmatched. This CDR3 contains 15 residues. CDR3 amino acids: CASSALAGGTDTQYF. The CDR3 nucleotides read TGTGCCAGCTCCGCACTAGCGGGGGGCACAGATACGCAGTATTTT.

The rearrangement joins TRBV9 to TRBJ1-6; D gene unclear. The CDR3 has 16 residues. Germline CDR1 and CDR2: SGDLS and YYNGEE. The V and J ends lost 4 bases and 4 bases respectively, with 15 bases between them. Here the CDR3 reads CASSKSAPGYNSPLHF. CDR3 DNA: TGTGCCAGCAGCAAATCAGCTCCGGGGTATAATTCACCCCTCCACTTT.

This rearrangement joins TRBV11-1 to TRBJ2-1; TRBD2 aligns across 7 bases. Germline CDR1 reads SGHAT; CDR2 reads FQDESV (reference sequence). This CDR3 contains 11 residues. With 4 bases clipped from V and 14 bases from J, the junction kept 5 bases outside the gene matches. CDR3 nucleotide sequence: TGTGCCAGCAGCTCCCCGGGGGGTGAGTTCTTC. Amino acids: CASSSPGGEFF.

The chain joins TRBV5-1 to TRBJ2-2; 9 nucleotides align to TRBD1. Germline V gene data show CDR1 as SGHRS and CDR2 as YFSETQ. V lost 4 bases to trimming and J lost 6 bases; unmatched junction nucleotides: 4. This CDR3 spans 14 amino acids. In nucleotides, the CDR3 is TGCGCCAGCAGCGCCGGGACAGGGCCCGGGGAGCTGTTTTTT. Translation gives CASSAGTGPGELFF.

This clone has more than one count but fewer than ten. V and J are TRBV4-2 and TRBJ2-3; maybe TRBD2 (5 bases). The CDR3 totals 14 residues. CDR1 and CDR2 from the germline V gene are LGHNA and YNFKEQ. V was clipped by 1 base and J by 2 bases, with 7 bases between them. CDR3 sequence reads: CASSQVGDTDTQYF. CDR3 bases: TGTGCCAGCAGCCAAGTCGGGGACACAGATACGCAGTATTTT.